This T cell receptor (beta chain) was captured in a study of T cells in Graves' hyperthyroidism and ophthalmopathy. This CDR3 contains 12 residues. Between the trimmed V and J ends, which lost 9 bases and 6 bases, there was a span of 11 bases. CDR1 is ENHRY, CDR2 SYGVKD, per germline. Lactation, pregnancy, other autoimmune disease or uncontrolled infection excluded patients. About 10 ml fresh peripheral blood yielded the PBMCs. Comment on this clonotype: Its target is unknown.

The investigators amplified TCR beta CDR3 regions from RNA transcripts. The study used the HTBI primer set for a first-round RT-PCR of the TCR CDR3. A single record per CDR3 protein comes from TCRdb applying MiXCR to the multiplex PCR reads. Counted here are around 600,000 distinct CDR3 sequences, 15% to 17% occurring once; the ten biggest clones make up around 6.6%. Study findings and constraints: Ophthalmopathy and stable hyperthyroidism were told apart by a 13 V-J model.

The source material was blood. This TCR came from a woman aged 25-40 years with Graves' hyperthyroidism. The rearrangement links TRBV10-3 to TRBJ2-2; D gene ambiguous. The CDR3: CAISTSPGELFF. The CDR3, as DNA: TGTGCCATAAGCACTTCACCCGGGGAGCTGTTTTTT.